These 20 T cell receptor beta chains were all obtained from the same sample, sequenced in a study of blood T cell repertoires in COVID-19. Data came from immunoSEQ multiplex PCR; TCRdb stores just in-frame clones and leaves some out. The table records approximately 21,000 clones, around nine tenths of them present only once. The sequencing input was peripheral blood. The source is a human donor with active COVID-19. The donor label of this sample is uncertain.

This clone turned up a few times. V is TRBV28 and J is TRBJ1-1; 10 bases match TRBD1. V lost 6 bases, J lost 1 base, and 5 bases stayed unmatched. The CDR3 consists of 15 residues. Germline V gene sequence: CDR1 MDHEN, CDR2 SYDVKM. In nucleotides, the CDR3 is TGTGCCAGCAGGCGGACAGGGGGAGCGAACACTGAAGCTTTCTTT. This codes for CASRRTGGANTEAFF. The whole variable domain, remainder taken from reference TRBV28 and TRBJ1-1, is DVKVTQSSRYLVKRTGEKVFLECVQDMDHENMFWYRQDPGLGLRLIYFSYDVKMKEKGDIPEGYSVSREKKERFSLILESASTNQTSMYLCASRRTGGANTEAFFGQGTRLTVV.

The CDR3 sequence is CASSLRRTGGLETQYF. CDR3 bases: TGTGCCAGCAGCTTAAGGCGGACAGGGGGCCTGGAGACCCAGTACTTC. V usage is TRBV11-2 and J usage is TRBJ2-5, with 11 bases lining up with TRBD1. The CDR3 covers 16 residues. Germline CDR1 reads SGHAT; CDR2 reads FQNNGV. The trim removed 2 bases at V and 5 bases at J, leaving 7 bases unmatched.

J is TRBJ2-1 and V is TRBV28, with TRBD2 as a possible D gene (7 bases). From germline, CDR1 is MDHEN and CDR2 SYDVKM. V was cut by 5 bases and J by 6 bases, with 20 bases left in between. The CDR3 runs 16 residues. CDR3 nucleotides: TGTGCCAGCAGTCCGTATGGAGGGGGGGCCTTCAATGAGCAGTTCTTC. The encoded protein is CASSPYGGGAFNEQFF.

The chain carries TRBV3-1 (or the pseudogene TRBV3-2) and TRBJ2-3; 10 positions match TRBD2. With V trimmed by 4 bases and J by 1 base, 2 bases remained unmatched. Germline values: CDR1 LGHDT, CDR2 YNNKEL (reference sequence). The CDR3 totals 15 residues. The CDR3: CASSLGTSGTDTQYF. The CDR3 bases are TGTGCCAGCAGCCTTGGGACTAGCGGCACAGATACGCAGTATTTT.

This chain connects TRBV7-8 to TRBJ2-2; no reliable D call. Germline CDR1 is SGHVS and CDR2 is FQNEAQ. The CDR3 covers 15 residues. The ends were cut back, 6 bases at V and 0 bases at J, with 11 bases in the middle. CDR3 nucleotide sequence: TGTGCCAGCAGTTTATTATCGGCGAACACCGGGGAGCTGTTTTTT. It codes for CASSLLSANTGELFF. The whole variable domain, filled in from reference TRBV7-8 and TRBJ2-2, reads GAGVSQSPRYKVAKRGQDVALRCDPISGHVSLFWYQQALGQGPEFLTYFQNEAQLDKSGLPSDRFFAERPEGSVSTLKIQRTQQEDSAVYLCASSLLSANTGELFFGEGSRLTVL.

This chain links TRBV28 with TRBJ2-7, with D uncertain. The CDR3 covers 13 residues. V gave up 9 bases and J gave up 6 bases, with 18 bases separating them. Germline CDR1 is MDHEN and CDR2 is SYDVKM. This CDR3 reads CASRPKYSTEQYF. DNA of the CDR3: TGTGCCAGTCGCCCAAAATACTCAACCGAGCAGTACTTC.

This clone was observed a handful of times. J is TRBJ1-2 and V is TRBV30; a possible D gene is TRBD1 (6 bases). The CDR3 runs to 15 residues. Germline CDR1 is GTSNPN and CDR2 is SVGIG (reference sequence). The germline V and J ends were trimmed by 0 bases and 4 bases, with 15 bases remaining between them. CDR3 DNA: TGTGCCTGGAGTGTGGGGGCAGGGGAAGTCTATGGCTACACCTTC. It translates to CAWSVGAGEVYGYTF.

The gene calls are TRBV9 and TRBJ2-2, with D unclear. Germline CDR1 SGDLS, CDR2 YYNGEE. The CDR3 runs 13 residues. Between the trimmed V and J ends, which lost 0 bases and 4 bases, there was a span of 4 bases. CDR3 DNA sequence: TGTGCCAGCAGCGTAGTAGCCACCGGGGAGCTGTTTTTT. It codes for CASSVVATGELFF.

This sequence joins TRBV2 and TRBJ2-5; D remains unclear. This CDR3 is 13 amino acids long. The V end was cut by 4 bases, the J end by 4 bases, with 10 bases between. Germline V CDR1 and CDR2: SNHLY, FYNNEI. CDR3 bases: TGTGCCAGCAGTGTGTCTACGCGAGAGACCCAGTACTTC. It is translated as CASSVSTRETQYF.

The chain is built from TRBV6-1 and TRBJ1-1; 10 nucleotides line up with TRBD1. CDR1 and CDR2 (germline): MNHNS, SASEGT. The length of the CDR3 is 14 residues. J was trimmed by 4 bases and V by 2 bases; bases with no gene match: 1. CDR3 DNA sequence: TGTGCCAGCAGTGAATGGACAGGGGGCACTGAAGCTTTCTTT. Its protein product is CASSEWTGGTEAFF.

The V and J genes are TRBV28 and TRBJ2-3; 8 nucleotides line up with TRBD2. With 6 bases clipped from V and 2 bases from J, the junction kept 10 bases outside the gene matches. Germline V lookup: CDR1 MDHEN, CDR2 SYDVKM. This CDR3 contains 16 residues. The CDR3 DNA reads TGTGCCAGCAGACCTCGTCGCGGGAGGCACACAGATACGCAGTATTTT. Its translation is CASRPRRGRHTDTQYF. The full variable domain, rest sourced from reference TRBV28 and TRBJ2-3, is DVKVTQSSRYLVKRTGEKVFLECVQDMDHENMFWYRQDPGLGLRLIYFSYDVKMKEKGDIPEGYSVSREKKERFSLILESASTNQTSMYLCASRPRRGRHTDTQYFGPGTRLTVL.

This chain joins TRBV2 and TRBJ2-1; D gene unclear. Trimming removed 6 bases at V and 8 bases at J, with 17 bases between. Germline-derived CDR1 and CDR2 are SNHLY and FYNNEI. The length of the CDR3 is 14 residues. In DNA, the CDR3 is TGTGCCAGCAGGGCCGGGTCGGTAGCCGATGAGCAGTTCTTC. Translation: CASRAGSVADEQFF.

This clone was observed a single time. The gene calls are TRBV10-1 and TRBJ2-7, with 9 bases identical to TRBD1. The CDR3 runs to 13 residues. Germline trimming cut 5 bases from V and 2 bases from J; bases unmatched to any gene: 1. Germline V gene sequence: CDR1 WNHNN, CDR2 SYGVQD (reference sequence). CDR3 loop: CASSWDRAYEQYF. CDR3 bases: TGCGCCAGCAGTTGGGACAGGGCCTACGAGCAGTACTTC.

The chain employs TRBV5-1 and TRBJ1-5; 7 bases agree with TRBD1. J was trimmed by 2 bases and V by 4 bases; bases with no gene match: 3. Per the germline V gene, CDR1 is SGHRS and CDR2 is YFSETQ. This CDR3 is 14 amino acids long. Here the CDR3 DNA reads TGCGCCAGCAGCCCCGGACAGGGCAATCAGCCCCAGCATTTT. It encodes CASSPGQGNQPQHF.

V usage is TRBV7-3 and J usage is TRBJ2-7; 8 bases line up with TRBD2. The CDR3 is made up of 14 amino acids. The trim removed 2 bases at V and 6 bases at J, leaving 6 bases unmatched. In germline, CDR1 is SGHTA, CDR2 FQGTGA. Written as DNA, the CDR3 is TGTGCCAGCAGCTTATTGGGACTAGGGGGCGAGCAGTACTTC. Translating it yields CASSLLGLGGEQYF.

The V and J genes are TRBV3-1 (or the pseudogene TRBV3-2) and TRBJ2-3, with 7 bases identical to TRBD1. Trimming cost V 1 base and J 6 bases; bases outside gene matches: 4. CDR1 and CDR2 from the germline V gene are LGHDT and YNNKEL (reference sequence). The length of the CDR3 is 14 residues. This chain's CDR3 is CASSQGQGFDTQYF. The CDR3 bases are TGTGCCAGCAGCCAAGGACAGGGCTTCGATACGCAGTATTTT.

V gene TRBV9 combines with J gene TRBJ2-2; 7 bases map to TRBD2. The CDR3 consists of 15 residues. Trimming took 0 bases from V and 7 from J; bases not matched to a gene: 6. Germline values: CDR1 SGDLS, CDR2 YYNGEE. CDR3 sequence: CASSVGGRAYGELFF. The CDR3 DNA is TGTGCCAGCAGCGTAGGAGGGAGGGCCTACGGGGAGCTGTTTTTT.

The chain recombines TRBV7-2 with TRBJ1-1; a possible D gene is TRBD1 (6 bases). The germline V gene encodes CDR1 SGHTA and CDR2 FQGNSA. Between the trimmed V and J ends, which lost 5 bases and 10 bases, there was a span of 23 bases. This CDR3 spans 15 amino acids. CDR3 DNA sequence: TGTGCCAGCAGCCCCGAAAACGATATACAGGGTCGAGCTTTCTTT. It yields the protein CASSPENDIQGRAFF.

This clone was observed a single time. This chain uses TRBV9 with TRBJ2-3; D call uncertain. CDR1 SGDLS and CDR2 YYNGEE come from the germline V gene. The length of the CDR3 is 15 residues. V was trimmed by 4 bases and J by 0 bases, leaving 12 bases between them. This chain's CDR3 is CASSPEVTSTDTQYF. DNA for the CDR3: TGTGCCAGCAGCCCAGAGGTAACTAGCACAGATACGCAGTATTTT.

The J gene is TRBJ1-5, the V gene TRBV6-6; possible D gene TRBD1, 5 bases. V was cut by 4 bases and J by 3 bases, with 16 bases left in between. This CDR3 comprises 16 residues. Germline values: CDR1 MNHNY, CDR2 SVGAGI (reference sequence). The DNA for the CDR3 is TGTGCCAGCAGTTTACCTATCGACAGAAACAATCAGCCCCAGCATTTT. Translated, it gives CASSLPIDRNNQPQHF.